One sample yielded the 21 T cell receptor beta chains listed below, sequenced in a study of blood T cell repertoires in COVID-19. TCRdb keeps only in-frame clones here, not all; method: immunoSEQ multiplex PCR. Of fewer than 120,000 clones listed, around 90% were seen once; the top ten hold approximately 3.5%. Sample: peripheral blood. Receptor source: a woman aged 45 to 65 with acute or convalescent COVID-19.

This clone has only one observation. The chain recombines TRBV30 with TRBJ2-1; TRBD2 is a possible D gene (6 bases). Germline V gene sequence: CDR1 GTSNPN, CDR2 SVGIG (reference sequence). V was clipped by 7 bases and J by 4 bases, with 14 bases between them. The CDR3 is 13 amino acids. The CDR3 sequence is CALGRAGYNEQFF. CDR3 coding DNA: TGTGCCTTGGGGCGGGCGGGATACAATGAGCAGTTCTTC.

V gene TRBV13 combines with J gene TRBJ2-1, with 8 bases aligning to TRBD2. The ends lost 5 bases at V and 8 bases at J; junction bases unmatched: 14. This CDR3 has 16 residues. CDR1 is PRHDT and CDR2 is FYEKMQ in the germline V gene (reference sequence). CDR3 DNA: TGTGCCAGCAGCGCCGTGGGGGCGGGAGGACTCTATGAGCAGTTCTTC. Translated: CASSAVGAGGLYEQFF.

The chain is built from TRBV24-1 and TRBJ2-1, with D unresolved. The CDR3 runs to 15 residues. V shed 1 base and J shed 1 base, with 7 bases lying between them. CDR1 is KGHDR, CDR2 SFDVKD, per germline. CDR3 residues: CATSDFSESYNEQFF. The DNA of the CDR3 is TGTGCCACCAGTGATTTTTCAGAATCCTACAATGAGCAGTTCTTC.

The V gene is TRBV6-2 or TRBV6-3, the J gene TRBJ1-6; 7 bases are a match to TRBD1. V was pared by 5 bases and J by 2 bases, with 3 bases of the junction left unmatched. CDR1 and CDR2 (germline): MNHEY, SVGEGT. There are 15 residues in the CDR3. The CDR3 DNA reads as TGTGCCAGCAGTAGGGGGACAGCCTATAATTCACCCCTCCACTTT. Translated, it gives CASSRGTAYNSPLHF.

Here the CDR3 reads CASSLGYSYNTGELFF. Written as DNA, the CDR3 is TGCGCCAGCAGCTTGGGGTACAGTTACAACACCGGGGAGCTGTTTTTT. The chain uses TRBV5-1 and TRBJ2-2; D is undetermined. The CDR3 loop spans 16 amino acids. V was pared by 0 bases and J by 2 bases, with 11 bases between. The V gene's germline CDR1 is SGHRS and CDR2 YFSETQ.

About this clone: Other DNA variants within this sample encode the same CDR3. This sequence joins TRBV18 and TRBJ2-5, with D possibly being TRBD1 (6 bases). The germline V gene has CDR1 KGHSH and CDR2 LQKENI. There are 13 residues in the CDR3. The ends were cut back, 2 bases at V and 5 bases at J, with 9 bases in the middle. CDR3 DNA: TGTGCCAGCTCACCAGGTCAGGGGGAGACCCAGTACTTC. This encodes CASSPGQGETQYF.

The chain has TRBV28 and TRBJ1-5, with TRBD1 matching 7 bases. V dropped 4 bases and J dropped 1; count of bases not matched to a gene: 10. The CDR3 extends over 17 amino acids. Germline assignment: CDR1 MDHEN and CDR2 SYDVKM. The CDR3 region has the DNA TGTGCCAGCAGTTCGCTGCCCGCGGGACAGAGCAATCAGCCCCAGCATTTT. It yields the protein CASSSLPAGQSNQPQHF. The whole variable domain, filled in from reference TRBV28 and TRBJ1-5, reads DVKVTQSSRYLVKRTGEKVFLECVQDMDHENMFWYRQDPGLGLRLIYFSYDVKMKEKGDIPEGYSVSREKKERFSLILESASTNQTSMYLCASSSLPAGQSNQPQHFGDGTRLSIL.

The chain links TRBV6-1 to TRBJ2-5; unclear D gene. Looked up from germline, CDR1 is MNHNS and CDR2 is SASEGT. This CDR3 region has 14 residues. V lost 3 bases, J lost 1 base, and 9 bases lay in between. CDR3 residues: CASSDFVSQETQYF. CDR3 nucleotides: TGTGCCAGCAGTGATTTTGTCAGCCAAGAGACCCAGTACTTC.

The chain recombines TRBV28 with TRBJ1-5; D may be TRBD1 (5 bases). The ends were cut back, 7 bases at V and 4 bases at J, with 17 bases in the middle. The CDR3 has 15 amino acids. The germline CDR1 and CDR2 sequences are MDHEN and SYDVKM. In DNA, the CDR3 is TGTGCCAGCATTTCGCCCGGGACTGGGAATCAGCCCCAGCATTTT. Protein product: CASISPGTGNQPQHF.

The CDR3 loop reads CASSPAGTSYYF. CDR3 in DNA: TGTGCCAGCAGCCCCGCCGGGACTAGTTATTATTTT. The chain has TRBV14 and TRBJ2-3; 8 bases align to TRBD2. Per the germline V gene, CDR1 is SGHDN and CDR2 is FVKESK. This CDR3 comprises 12 residues. With 4 bases clipped from V and 15 bases from J, the junction kept 9 bases outside the gene matches. The whole variable domain, filled in from reference TRBV14 and TRBJ2-3, reads EAGVTQFPSHSVIEKGQTVTLRCDPISGHDNLYWYRRVMGKEIKFLLHFVKESKQDESGMPNNRFLAERTGGTYSTLKVQPAELEDSGVYFCASSPAGTSYYFGPGTRLTVL.

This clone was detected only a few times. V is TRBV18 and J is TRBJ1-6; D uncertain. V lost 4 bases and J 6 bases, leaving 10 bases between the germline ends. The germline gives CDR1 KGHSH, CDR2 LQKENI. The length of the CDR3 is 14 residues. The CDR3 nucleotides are TGTGCCAGCTCACGAGAGGGCCTTAATTCACCCCTCCACTTT. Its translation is CASSREGLNSPLHF.

In nucleotides, the CDR3 is TGTGCCAGCAGCCGTACCGGGGACACTGAAGCTTTCTTT. It codes for CASSRTGDTEAFF. V gene TRBV9 combines with J gene TRBJ1-1; no clear D gene. Germline CDR1 is SGDLS and CDR2 is YYNGEE. Between the trimmed V and J ends, which lost 4 bases and 3 bases, there was a span of 10 bases. There are 13 residues in the CDR3.

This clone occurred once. CDR3 loop: CASSGDYPSPDEQYF. CDR3 in DNA: TGTGCCAGCAGTGGGGACTACCCGAGCCCCGACGAGCAGTACTTC. J is TRBJ2-7 and V is TRBV27, with TRBD2 identical over 7 bases. With 5 bases clipped from V and 5 bases from J, the junction kept 12 bases outside the gene matches. The CDR3 is made up of 15 amino acids. Germline V gives CDR1 MNHEY, CDR2 SMNVEV (reference sequence).

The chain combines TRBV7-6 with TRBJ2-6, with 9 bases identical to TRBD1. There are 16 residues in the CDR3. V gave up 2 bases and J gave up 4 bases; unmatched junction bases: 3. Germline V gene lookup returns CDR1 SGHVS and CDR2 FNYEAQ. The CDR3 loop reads CASSLTGGAGANVLTF. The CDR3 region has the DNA TGTGCCAGCAGCTTAACAGGGGGCGCCGGGGCCAACGTCCTGACTTTC.

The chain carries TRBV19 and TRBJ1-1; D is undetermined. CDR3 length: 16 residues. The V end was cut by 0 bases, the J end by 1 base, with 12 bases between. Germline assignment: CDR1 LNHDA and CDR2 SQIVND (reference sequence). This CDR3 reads CASSIDRAGENTEAFF. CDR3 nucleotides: TGTGCCAGTAGTATAGATCGGGCGGGTGAGAACACTGAAGCTTTCTTT.

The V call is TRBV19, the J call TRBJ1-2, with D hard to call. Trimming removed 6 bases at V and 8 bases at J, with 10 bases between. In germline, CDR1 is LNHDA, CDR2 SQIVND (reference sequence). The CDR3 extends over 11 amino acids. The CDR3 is CASSTQRGYTF. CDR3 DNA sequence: TGTGCCAGTAGCACCCAGAGGGGCTACACCTTC.

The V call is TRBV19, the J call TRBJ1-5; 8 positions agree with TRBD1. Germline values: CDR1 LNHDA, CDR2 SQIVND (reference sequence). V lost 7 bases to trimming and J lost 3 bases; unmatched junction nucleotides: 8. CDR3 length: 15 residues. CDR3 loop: CASTPGQVINQPQHF. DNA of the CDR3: TGTGCCAGTACTCCGGGACAGGTGATCAATCAGCCCCAGCATTTT.

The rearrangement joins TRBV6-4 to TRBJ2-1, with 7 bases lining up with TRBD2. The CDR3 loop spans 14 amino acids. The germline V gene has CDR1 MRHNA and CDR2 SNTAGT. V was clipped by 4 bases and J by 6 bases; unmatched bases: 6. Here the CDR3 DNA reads TGTGCCAGCAGTGTGACGGGAGGCTTCAATGAGCAGTTCTTC. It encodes CASSVTGGFNEQFF.

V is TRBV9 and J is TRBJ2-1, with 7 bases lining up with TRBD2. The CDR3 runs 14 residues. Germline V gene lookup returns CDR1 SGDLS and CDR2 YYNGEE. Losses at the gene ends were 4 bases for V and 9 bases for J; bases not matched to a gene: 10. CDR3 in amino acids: CASSPRTSGGEQFF. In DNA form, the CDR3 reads TGTGCCAGCAGCCCCAGGACTAGTGGTGGTGAGCAGTTCTTC.

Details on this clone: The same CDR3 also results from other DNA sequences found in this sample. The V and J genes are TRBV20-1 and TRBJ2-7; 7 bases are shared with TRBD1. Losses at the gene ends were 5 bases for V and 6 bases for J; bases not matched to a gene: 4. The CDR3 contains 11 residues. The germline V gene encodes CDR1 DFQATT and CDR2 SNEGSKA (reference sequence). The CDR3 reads CSAGRGSEQYF. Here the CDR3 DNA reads TGCAGTGCTGGCAGGGGGAGCGAGCAGTACTTC.

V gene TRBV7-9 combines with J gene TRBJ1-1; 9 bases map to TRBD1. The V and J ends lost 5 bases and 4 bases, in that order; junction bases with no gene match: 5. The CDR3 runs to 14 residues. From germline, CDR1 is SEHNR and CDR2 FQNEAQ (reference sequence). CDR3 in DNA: TGTGCCAGCAGCCTGGCGACAGGGGGCACTGAAGCTTTCTTT. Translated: CASSLATGGTEAFF. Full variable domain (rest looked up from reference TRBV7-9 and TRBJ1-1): DTGVSQNPRHKITKRGQNVTFRCDPISEHNRLYWYRQTLGQGPEFLTYFQNEAQLEKSRLLSDRFSAERPKGSFSTLEIQRTEQGDSAMYLCASSLATGGTEAFFGQGTRLTVV.